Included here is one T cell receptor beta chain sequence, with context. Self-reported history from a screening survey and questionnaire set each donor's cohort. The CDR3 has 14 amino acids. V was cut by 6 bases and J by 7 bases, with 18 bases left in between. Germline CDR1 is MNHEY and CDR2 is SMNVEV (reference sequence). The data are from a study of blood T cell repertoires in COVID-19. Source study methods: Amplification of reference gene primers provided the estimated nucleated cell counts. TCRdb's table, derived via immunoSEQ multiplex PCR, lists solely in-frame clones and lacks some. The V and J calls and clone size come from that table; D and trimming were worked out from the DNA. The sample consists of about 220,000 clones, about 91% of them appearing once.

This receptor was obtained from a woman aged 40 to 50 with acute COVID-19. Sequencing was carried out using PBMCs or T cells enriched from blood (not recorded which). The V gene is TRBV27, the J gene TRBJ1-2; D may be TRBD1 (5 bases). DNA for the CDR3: TGTGCCAGCAGCTCCCCAGGGATGGGATTTGGCTACACCTTC. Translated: CASSSPGMGFGYTF.